One sample yielded the 20 T cell receptor beta chains listed below, sequenced in a study of OX40 agonist ivuxolimab in advanced cancers. This table comes from immunoSEQ multiplex PCR, and its TCRdb copy is limited to in-frame clones, with some not included. The repertoire holds tens of thousands of clones, with about three quarters as singletons. Material: CD4+ or CD8+ T cells sorted from blood, obtained in a trial of the OX40 agonist ivuxolimab. Receptor source: an adult with an advanced solid tumor such as melanoma, head and neck, liver or kidney cancer.

With respect to this clone: This sample includes further DNA sequences coding for the same CDR3. The DNA for the CDR3 is TGTGCCAGCAGTTTAAAACAGGGGAGCTCCTACGAGCAGTACTTC. As protein: CASSLKQGSSYEQYF. V and J are TRBV27 and TRBJ2-7; 7 bases align to TRBD1. Germline V gives CDR1 MNHEY, CDR2 SMNVEV (reference sequence). The CDR3 is made up of 15 amino acids. The J segment lost 0 bases and the V segment lost 2 bases, leaving 4 bases of the junction unmatched.

Only a few counts were recorded for this clone. This chain links TRBV28 with TRBJ2-1, with 8 bases lining up with TRBD1. Per germline, CDR1 MDHEN and CDR2 SYDVKM. After removal of 5 bases from V and 5 bases from J, the junction contained 8 bases not matched to a gene. CDR3 size: 15 residues. CDR3 sequence (DNA): TGTGCCAGCAGTCCAAGGACAGGGTGGGACAATGAGCAGTTCTTC. Its protein product is CASSPRTGWDNEQFF.

This sequence joins TRBV6-5 and TRBJ1-1, with D possibly being TRBD1 (5 bases). Germline V gene data show CDR1 as MNHEY and CDR2 as SVGAGI. Trimming removed 0 bases from V and 4 bases from J, with 15 bases in between. The CDR3 covers 16 residues. The chain's CDR3 is CASSYSKGAPTTEAFF. The CDR3 DNA is TGTGCCAGCAGTTACTCGAAAGGGGCCCCGACCACTGAAGCTTTCTTT.

The chain recombines TRBV5-1 with TRBJ2-7; 9 bases match TRBD1. The V gene end was trimmed by 5 bases and the J gene end by 4 bases; junction bases not matched to a gene: 7. The CDR3 spans 14 residues. The germline V gene encodes CDR1 SGHRS and CDR2 YFSETQ. In nucleotides, the CDR3 is TGCGCCAGCAGTTCCCGGGACAGGGCATACGAGCAGTACTTC. The encoded protein is CASSSRDRAYEQYF.

The V gene is TRBV4-1, the J gene TRBJ2-2, with D possibly being TRBD2 (5 bases). This CDR3 comprises 16 residues. Germline V gene data show CDR1 as MGHRA and CDR2 as YSYEKL. V lost 2 bases and J 0 bases, leaving 10 bases between the germline ends. CDR3 sequence (DNA): TGCGCCAGCAGCCAACAAAGGACTGCGAACACCGGGGAGCTGTTTTTT. It specifies CASSQQRTANTGELFF.

V and J are TRBV19 and TRBJ2-2; 7 positions agree with TRBD1. With V trimmed by 4 bases and J by 3 bases, 2 bases remained unmatched. Germline V gives CDR1 LNHDA, CDR2 SQIVND (reference sequence). The CDR3 has 14 amino acids. The DNA for the CDR3 is TGTGCCAGTAGTAGGGACAGAGACACCGGGGAGCTGTTTTTT. Protein sequence: CASSRDRDTGELFF.

The chain employs TRBV30 and TRBJ1-5, with a tentative D call TRBD1 (6 bases). V lost 1 base to trimming and J lost 2 bases, with 12 bases between them. The CDR3 loop spans 15 amino acids. Germline-derived CDR1 and CDR2 are GTSNPN and SVGIG (reference sequence). CDR3 loop: CAWSGRGRGNQPQHF. The CDR3 DNA sequence: TGTGCCTGGAGTGGGCGGGGGCGCGGCAATCAGCCCCAGCATTTT.

This clone is a singleton in its sample. V is TRBV2 and J is TRBJ1-1; the D gene is possibly TRBD1 (6 bases). The CDR3 runs to 15 residues. V was cut by 4 bases and J by 0 bases, with 12 bases left in between. Germline CDR1 is SNHLY and CDR2 is FYNNEI. CDR3 in amino acids: CASSGGGTLNTEAFF. The CDR3 DNA is TGTGCCAGCAGTGGAGGGGGGACTTTGAACACTGAAGCTTTCTTT.

This chain connects TRBV9 to TRBJ2-1; 9 positions agree with TRBD2. Trimming cost V 0 bases and J 4 bases; bases outside gene matches: 5. The CDR3 loop spans 16 amino acids. CDR1 is SGDLS, CDR2 YYNGEE, per germline. CDR3 sequence (DNA): TGTGCCAGCAGCGTAGGGGGACTAGCAGTATACAATGAGCAGTTCTTC. Residues: CASSVGGLAVYNEQFF.

The genes are TRBV13 and TRBJ2-3, with 8 bases identical to TRBD2. The CDR3 is 14 residues long. CDR1 and CDR2 (germline): PRHDT, FYEKMQ (reference sequence). V shed 2 bases and J 4 bases; nucleotides not matched to a gene: 2. CDR3 DNA sequence: TGTGCCAGCAGCTTAAGAGCGGGGGCAGATACGCAGTATTTT. Its translation is CASSLRAGADTQYF.

This chain joins TRBV10-3 and TRBJ2-1; TRBD2 matches 7 bases. The CDR3 is made up of 12 amino acids. CDR1 is ENHRY, CDR2 SYGVKD, per germline. J was trimmed by 8 bases and V by 4 bases; bases with no gene match: 2. CDR3 amino acids: CAISGRGDEQFF. In DNA, the CDR3 is TGTGCCATCAGTGGCCGGGGGGATGAGCAGTTCTTC.

This clone occurred a few times. Other nucleotide sequences in the sample specify the same CDR3. The chain recombines TRBV5-1 with TRBJ2-1; unclear D gene. Deletions cut 1 base from V and 6 bases from J, with 5 bases between. The CDR3 length is 12 residues. Germline V gives CDR1 SGHRS, CDR2 YFSETQ. This CDR3 is CASSLPSNEQFF. CDR3 coding DNA: TGCGCCAGCAGCTTGCCCTCCAATGAGCAGTTCTTC.

CDR3 sequence (DNA): TGCGCCAGCAGCTTGTCACAGCTCTACACAGATACGCAGTATTTT. Its translation: CASSLSQLYTDTQYF. The chain uses TRBV5-1 and TRBJ2-3; D unresolved. Per the germline V gene, CDR1 is SGHRS and CDR2 is YFSETQ. V dropped 1 base and J dropped 2 bases, with 11 bases sitting between them. The CDR3 loop spans 15 amino acids.

V gene TRBV19 combines with J gene TRBJ1-2; 7 bases are a match to TRBD1. Per the germline V gene, CDR1 is LNHDA and CDR2 is SQIVND (reference sequence). J lost 3 bases, V lost 7 bases, and 2 bases had no gene match. The CDR3 contains 12 residues. The DNA of the CDR3 is TGTGCCAGTACTGGGACAGACTATGGCTACACCTTC. It specifies CASTGTDYGYTF.

The chain links TRBV5-1 to TRBJ2-1; D is ambiguous. Germline assignment: CDR1 SGHRS and CDR2 YFSETQ. This CDR3 has 14 residues. Deletions cut 2 bases from V and 0 bases from J, with 6 bases between. CDR3 sequence (DNA): TGCGCCAGCAGCTTTGGCAACTCCTACAATGAGCAGTTCTTC. Protein: CASSFGNSYNEQFF.

The sample holds one count of this clone. The V gene is TRBV30, the J gene TRBJ2-5; 11 positions agree with TRBD2. The CDR3 contains 14 residues. Per the germline V gene, CDR1 is GTSNPN and CDR2 is SVGIG (reference sequence). The trim removed 6 bases at V and 0 bases at J, leaving 3 bases unmatched. CDR3: CACTSGGYQETQYF. The DNA for the CDR3 is TGTGCCTGCACTAGCGGGGGATACCAAGAGACCCAGTACTTC.

The J gene is TRBJ2-5, the V gene TRBV19; maybe TRBD1 (5 bases). Germline loops: CDR1 LNHDA, CDR2 SQIVND (reference sequence). This CDR3 is built from 14 residues. The ends were cut back, 3 bases at V and 5 bases at J, with 13 bases in the middle. The CDR3 bases are TGTGCCAGTAGTATCGGCAGGGTGCATGAGACCCAGTACTTC. This gives the protein CASSIGRVHETQYF.

J is TRBJ1-3 and V is TRBV5-1, with 8 bases lining up with TRBD1. The germline CDR1 and CDR2 sequences are SGHRS and YFSETQ. The CDR3 has 14 amino acids. The trim removed 2 bases at V and 4 bases at J, leaving 2 bases unmatched. The CDR3 loop reads CASSFGQGGNTIYF. The CDR3 bases are TGCGCCAGCAGCTTCGGACAGGGAGGAAACACCATATATTTT.

The chain carries TRBV2 and TRBJ2-7; the match to TRBD1 covers 9 bases. Germline V gene lookup returns CDR1 SNHLY and CDR2 FYNNEI. This CDR3 spans 13 amino acids. With 7 bases clipped from V and 4 bases from J, the junction kept 5 bases outside the gene matches. DNA of the CDR3: TGTGCCAGCAACCGGGACAGGGCGTACGAGCAGTACTTC. Its protein product is CASNRDRAYEQYF.

This chain uses TRBV9 with TRBJ2-3; a possible D gene is TRBD2 (7 bases). Trimming shortened V by 0 bases and J by 1 base, and 15 bases separated the two germline ends. Germline CDR1 SGDLS, CDR2 YYNGEE. The CDR3 length is 17 residues. The CDR3 here is CASSVGRGARGTDTQYF. CDR3 sequence (DNA): TGTGCCAGCAGCGTAGGACGGGGGGCAAGAGGCACAGATACGCAGTATTTT.